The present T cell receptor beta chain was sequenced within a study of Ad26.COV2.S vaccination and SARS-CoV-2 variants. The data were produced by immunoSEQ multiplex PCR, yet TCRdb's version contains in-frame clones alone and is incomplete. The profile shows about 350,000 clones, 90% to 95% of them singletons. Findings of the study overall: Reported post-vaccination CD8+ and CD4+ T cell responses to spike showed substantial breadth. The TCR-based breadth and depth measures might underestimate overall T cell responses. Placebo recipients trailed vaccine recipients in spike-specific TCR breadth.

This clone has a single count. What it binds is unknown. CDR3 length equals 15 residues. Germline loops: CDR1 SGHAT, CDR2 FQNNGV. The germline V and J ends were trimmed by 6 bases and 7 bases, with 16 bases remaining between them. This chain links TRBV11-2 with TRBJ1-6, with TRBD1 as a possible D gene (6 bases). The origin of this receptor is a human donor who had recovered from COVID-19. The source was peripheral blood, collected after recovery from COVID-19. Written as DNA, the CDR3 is TGTGCCAGCAGGTCTAATACAGGGAGGAATTCACCCCTCCACTTT. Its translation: CASRSNTGRNSPLHF.